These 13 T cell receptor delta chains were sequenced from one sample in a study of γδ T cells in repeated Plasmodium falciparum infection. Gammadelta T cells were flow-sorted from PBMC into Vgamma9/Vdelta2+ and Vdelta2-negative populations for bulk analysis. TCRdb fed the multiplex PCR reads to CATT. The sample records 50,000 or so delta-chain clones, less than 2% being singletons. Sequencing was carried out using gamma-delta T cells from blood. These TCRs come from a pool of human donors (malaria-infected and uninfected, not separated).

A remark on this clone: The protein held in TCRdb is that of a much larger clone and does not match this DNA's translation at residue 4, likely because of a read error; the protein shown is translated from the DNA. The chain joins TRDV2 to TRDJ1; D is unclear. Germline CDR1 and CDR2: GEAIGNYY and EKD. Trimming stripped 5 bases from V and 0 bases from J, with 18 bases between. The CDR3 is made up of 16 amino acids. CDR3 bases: TGTGCCTGTGGCGCTCTATATACCTTGTACACCGATAAACTCATCTTT. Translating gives CACGALYTLYTDKLIF.

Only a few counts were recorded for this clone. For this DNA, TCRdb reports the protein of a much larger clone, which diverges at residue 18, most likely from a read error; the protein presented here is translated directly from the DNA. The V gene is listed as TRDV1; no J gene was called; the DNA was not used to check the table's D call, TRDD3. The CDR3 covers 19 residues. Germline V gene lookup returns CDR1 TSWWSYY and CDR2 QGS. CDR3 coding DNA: TGTGCTCTTGGGGACCCCTTCCAAGGGGGATACTTGTACACCGATAAACTCACCTTT. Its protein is CALGDPFQGGYLYTDKLTF.

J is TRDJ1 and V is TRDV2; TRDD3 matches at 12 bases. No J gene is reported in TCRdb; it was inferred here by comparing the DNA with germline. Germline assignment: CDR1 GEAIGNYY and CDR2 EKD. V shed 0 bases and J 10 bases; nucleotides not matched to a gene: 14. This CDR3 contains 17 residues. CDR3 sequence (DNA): TGTGCCTGTGACACCGTATCTGGGGGATACGCTCCACATAGACTCATCTTT. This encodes CACDTVSGGYAPHRLIF.

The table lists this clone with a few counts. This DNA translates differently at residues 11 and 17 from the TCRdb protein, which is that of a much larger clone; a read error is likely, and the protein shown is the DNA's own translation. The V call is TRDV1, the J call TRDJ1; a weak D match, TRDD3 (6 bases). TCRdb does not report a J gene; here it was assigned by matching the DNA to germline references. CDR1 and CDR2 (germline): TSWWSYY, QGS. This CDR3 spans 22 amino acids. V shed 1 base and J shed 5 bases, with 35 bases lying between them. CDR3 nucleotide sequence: TGTGCTCTTGGGGAACCCCCGCGGGGTCGGCGGCGTTCTGGGGCTGTCATGGATAAACTCATCTTT. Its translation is CALGEPPRGRRRSGAVMDKLIF.

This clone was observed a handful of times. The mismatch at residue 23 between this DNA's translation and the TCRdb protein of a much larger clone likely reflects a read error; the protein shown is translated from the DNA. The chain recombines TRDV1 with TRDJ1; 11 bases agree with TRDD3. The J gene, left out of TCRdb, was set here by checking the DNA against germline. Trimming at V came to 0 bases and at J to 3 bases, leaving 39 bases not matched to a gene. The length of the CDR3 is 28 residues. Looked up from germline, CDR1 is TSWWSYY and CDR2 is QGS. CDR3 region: CALGELHLRTSHTPTGYWGIAGADKLIF. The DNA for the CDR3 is TGTGCTCTTGGGGAACTGCATCTAAGGACTTCCCACACCCCAACGGGGTACTGGGGGATAGCTGGAGCCGATAAACTCATCTTT.

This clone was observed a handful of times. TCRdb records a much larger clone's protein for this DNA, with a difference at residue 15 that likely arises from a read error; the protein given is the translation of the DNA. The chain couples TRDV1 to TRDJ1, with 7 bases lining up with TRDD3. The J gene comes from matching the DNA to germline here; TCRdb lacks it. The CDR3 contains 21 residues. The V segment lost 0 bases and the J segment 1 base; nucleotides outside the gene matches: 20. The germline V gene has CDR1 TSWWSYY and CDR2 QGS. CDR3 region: CALGELKVLSTWGECTDKLIF. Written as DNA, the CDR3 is TGTGCTCTTGGGGAACTGAAAGTTCTGTCCACCTGGGGGGAATGCACCGATAAACTCATCTTT.

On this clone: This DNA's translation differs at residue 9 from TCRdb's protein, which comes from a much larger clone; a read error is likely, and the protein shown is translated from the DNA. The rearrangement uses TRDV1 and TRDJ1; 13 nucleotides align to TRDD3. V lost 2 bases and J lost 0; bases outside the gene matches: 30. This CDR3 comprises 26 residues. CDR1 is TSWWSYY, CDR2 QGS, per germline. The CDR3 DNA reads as TGTGCTCTTGGGGAATCAGACTTCCCCATCCCTCCGAACTGGGGGATACGCGGCCCATACACCGATAAACTCATCTTT. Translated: CALGESDFPIPPNWGIRGPYTDKLIF.

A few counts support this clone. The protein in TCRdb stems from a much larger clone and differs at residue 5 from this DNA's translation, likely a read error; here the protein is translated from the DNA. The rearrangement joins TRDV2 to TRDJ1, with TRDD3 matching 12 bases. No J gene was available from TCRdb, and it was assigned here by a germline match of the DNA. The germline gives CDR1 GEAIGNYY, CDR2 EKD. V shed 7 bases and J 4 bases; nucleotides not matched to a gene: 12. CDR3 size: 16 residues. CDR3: CAWGLSYWGILDKLIF. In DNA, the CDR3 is TGTGCCTGGGGACTCTCGTACTGGGGGATACTCGATAAACTCATCTTT.

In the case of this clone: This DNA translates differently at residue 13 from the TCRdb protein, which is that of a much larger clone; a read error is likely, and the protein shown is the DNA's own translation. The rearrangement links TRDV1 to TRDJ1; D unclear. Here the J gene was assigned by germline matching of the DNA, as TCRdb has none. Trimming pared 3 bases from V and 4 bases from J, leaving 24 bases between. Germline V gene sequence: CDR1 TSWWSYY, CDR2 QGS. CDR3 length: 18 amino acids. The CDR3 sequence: CALGDRRSWTPISDKLIF. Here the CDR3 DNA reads TGTGCTCTTGGGGATCGAAGGAGCTGGACACCTATAAGCGATAAACTCATCTTT.

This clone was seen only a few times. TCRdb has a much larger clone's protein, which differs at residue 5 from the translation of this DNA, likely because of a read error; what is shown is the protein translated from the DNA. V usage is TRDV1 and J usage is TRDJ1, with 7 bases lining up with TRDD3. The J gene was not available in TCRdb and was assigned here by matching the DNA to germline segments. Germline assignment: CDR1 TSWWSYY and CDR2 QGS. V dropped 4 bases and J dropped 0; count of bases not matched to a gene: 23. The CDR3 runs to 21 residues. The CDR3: CALGGLKVLSTWGEYTDKLIF. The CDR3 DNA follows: TGTGCTCTTGGGGGACTGAAAGTTCTGTCCACCTGGGGGGAATACACCGATAAACTCATCTTT.

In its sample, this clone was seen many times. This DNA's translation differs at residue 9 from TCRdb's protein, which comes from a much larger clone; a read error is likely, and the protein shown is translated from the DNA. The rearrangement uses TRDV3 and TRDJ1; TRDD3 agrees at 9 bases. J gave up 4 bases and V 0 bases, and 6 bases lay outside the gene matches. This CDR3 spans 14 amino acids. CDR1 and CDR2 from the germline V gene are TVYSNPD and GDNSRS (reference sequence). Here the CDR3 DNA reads TGTGCCTTTAGCATTACTGGGGGAGACGATAAACTCATCTTT. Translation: CAFSITGGDDKLIF.

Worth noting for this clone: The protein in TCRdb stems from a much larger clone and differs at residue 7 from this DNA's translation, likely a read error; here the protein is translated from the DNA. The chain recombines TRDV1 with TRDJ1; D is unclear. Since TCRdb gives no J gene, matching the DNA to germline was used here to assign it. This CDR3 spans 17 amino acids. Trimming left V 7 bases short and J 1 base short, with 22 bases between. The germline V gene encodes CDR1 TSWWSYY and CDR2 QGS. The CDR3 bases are TGTGCTCTTGCTGGTCCTCTGGTCCCTTTGCCCACCGATAAACTCATCTTT. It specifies CALAGPLVPLPTDKLIF.

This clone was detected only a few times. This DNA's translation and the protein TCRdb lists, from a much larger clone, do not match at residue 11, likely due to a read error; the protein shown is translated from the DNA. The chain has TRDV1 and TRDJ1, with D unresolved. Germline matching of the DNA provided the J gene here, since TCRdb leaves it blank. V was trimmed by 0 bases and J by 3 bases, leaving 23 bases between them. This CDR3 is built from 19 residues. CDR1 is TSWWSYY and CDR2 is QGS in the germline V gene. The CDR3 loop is CALGELVGIGWKQADKLIF. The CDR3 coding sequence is TGTGCTCTTGGGGAACTAGTTGGTATTGGGTGGAAACAAGCCGATAAACTCATCTTT.